This T cell receptor (beta chain) comes out of a study of T-cell reconstitution after alpha-beta-depleted transplantation in children. Unique molecular identifiers were incorporated during preparation of the TCRbeta library. One entry per CDR3 protein, called by TCRdb with MiXCR from the PCR reads. The sample includes about 500,000 distinct CDR3 sequences, roughly 11% of them seen just once. Study-wide results and caveats: Expanded graft clones numbering several hundred reportedly gave rise to alpha-beta T cells about two months after transplant. Newly produced T cells mostly provided counts and TCRbeta diversity after one year, as hyperexpanded clones declined. Surviving thymic progenitors and recipient T cells were the source of high TCRbeta diversity at day 60 in some patients.

Germline trimming cut 1 base from V and 3 bases from J; bases unmatched to any gene: 12. The CDR3 has 18 residues. Germline V gene lookup returns CDR1 LGHDT and CDR2 YNNKEL (reference sequence). Only a few counts were recorded for this clonotype. The antigen is undetermined. This rearrangement joins TRBV3-1 to TRBJ2-3; 8 bases line up with TRBD2. This specimen consisted of PBMCs, mostly from graft donor cells, obtained 180 days after TCRalphabeta/CD19-depleted stem cell transplant. This receptor was identified in a female patient aged 2-10 years who had a stem cell transplant for aplastic anemia, so the T cells may come from the graft donor. For the CDR3, the DNA is TGTGCCAGCAGCCAAGTAGCCGGGAGGGCCGGTTTAACAGATACGCAGTATTTT. Encoded protein: CASSQVAGRAGLTDTQYF.